Following are 5 T cell receptor beta chains from one sample sequenced in a study of early T cells in non-severe SARS-CoV-2 infection. Each CDR3 protein is one row after TCRdb ran MiXCR on the 5' RACE reads. The sample has 30,000 to 40,000 distinct CDR3 sequences; roughly 6% are singletons. The sample was whole blood. Receptors were obtained from an adult who was a healthcare worker with PCR-confirmed SARS-CoV-2 infection or an uninfected control (not recorded which).

Worth noting for this clonotype: Being one base from a much bigger clone, this may be a read error. The genes are TRBV5-6 and TRBJ2-5; 9 positions match TRBD2. This CDR3 region has 14 residues. Germline lookup yields CDR1 SGHDT and CDR2 YYEEEE. As DNA, the CDR3 is TGTGTCAGCTCCGGACTAGCGCCCCAAGAGACCCAGTACTTC. It is translated as CVSSGLAPQETQYF.

This clonotype was recorded at least ten times. V usage is TRBV6-2 or TRBV6-3 and J usage is TRBJ1-6; D gene unclear. The CDR3 runs to 12 residues. Deletions cut 7 bases from V and 7 bases from J, with 8 bases between. Germline-derived CDR1 and CDR2 are MNHEY and SVGEGT. The CDR3 DNA follows: TGTGCCAGCAAGACTGTGAATTCACCCCTCCACTTT. Its protein is CASKTVNSPLHF.

The V and J genes are TRBV11-2 and TRBJ1-2, with D hard to call. The CDR3 is 16 amino acids. Germline-derived CDR1 and CDR2 are SGHAT and FQNNGV. V gave up 1 base and J gave up 5 bases, with 17 bases separating them. CDR3 region: CASSLVVVGLRYGYTF. CDR3 nucleotides: TGTGCCAGCAGCTTAGTCGTCGTGGGTTTGAGATATGGCTACACCTTC.

This clonotype has only a few counts. The genes are TRBV11-2 and TRBJ2-7; D may be TRBD1 (5 bases). This CDR3 region has 17 residues. V lost 5 bases, J lost 0 bases, and 20 bases lay in between. From germline, CDR1 is SGHAT and CDR2 FQNNGV. The CDR3 loop is CASSPTFSWTYSYEQYF. DNA of the CDR3: TGTGCCAGCAGCCCGACCTTTAGCTGGACATACTCCTACGAGCAGTACTTC.

The table lists this clonotype with many counts. The chain combines TRBV7-2 with TRBJ1-5, with D hard to call. V was pared by 5 bases and J by 4 bases, with 15 bases between. CDR1 and CDR2 (germline): SGHTA, FQGNSA. CDR3 length: 15 amino acids. CDR3 bases: TGTGCCAGCAGCAGAGAGGGATTTGGGAATCAGCCCCAGCATTTT. This gives the protein CASSREGFGNQPQHF.